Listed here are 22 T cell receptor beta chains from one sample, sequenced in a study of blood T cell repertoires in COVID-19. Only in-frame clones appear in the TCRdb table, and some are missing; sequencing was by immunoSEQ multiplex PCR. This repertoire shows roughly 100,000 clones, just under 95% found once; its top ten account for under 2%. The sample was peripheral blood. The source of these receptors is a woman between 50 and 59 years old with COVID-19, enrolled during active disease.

This CDR3 is CASSPGHRRGNSPLHF. Written as DNA, the CDR3 is TGTGCCAGCTCACCGGGACACCGAAGGGGTAATTCACCCCTCCACTTT. The chain carries TRBV19 and TRBJ1-6; maybe TRBD1 (6 bases). This CDR3 spans 16 amino acids. Trimming pared 9 bases from V and 6 bases from J, leaving 21 bases between. CDR1 is LNHDA, CDR2 SQIVND, per germline (reference sequence).

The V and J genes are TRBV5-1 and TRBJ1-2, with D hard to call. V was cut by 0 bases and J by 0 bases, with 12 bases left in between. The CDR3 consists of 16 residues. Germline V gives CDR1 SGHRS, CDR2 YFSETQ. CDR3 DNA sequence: TGCGCCAGCAGCTTGGCGGCCAATACAGCTAACTATGGCTACACCTTC. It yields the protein CASSLAANTANYGYTF.

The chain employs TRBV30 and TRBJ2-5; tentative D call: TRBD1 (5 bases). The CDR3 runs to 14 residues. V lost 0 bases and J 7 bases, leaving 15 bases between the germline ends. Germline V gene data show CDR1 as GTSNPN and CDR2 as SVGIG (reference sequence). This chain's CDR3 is CAWSVGERHGTQYF. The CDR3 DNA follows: TGTGCCTGGAGTGTAGGGGAACGACATGGGACCCAGTACTTC.

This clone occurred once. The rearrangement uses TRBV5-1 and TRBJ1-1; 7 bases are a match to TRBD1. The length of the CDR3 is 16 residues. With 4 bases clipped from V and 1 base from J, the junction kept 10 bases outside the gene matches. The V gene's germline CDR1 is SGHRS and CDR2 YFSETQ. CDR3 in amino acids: CASSRRRQGWNTEAFF. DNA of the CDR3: TGCGCCAGCAGCCGTCGGAGACAGGGATGGAACACTGAAGCTTTCTTT.

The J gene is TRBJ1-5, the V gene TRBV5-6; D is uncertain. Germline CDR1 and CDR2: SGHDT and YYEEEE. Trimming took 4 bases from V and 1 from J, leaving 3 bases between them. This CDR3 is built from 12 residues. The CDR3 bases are TGTGCCAGCAGCCTAAGCAATCAGCCCCAGCATTTT. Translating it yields CASSLSNQPQHF.

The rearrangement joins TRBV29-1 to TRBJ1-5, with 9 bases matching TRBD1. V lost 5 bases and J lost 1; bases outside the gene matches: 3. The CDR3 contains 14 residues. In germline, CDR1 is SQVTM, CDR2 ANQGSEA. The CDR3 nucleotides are TGCAGCGTTTCCGGGACAGGGAGCAATCAGCCCCAGCATTTT. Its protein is CSVSGTGSNQPQHF. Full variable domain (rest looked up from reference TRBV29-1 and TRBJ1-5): SAVISQKPSRDICQRGTSLTIQCQVDSQVTMMFWYRQQPGQSLTLIATANQGSEATYESGFVIDKFPISRPNLTFSTLTVSNMSPEDSSIYLCSVSGTGSNQPQHFGDGTRLSIL.

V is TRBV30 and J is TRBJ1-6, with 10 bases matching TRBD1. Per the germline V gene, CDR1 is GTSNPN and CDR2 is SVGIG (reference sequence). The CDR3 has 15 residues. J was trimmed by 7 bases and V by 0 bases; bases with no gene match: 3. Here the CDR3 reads CAWSVGTGVNSPLHF. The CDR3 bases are TGTGCCTGGAGTGTCGGGACAGGGGTGAATTCACCCCTCCACTTT.

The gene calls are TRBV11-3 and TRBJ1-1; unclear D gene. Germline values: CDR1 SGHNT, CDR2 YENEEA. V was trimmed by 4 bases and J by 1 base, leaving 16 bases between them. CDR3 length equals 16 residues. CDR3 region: CASSSLTGGRNTEAFF. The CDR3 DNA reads TGTGCCAGCAGCTCTCTCACGGGAGGGAGGAACACTGAAGCTTTCTTT.

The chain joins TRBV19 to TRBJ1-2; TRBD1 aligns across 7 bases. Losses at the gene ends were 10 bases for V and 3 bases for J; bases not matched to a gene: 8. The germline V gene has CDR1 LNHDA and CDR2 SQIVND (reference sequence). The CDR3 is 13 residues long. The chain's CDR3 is CATLGTAYYGYTF. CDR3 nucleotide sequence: TGTGCCACTCTAGGGACAGCCTACTATGGCTACACCTTC.

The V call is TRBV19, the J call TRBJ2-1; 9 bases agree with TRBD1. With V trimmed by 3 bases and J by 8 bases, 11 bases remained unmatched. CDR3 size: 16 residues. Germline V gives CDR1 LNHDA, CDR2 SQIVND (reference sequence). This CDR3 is CASSIPGTGLKDEQFF. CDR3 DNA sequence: TGTGCCAGTAGTATCCCCGGGACAGGGCTTAAGGATGAGCAGTTCTTC.

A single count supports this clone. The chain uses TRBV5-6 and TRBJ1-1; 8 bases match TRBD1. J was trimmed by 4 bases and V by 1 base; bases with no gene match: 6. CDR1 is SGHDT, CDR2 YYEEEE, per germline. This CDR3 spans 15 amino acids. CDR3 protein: CASSLSSTGGTEAFF. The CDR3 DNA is TGTGCCAGCAGCTTGAGTTCCACAGGGGGCACTGAAGCTTTCTTT.

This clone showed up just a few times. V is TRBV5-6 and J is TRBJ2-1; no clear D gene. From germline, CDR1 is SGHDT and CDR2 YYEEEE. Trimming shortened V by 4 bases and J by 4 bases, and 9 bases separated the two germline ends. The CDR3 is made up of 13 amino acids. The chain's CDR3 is CASSRLSYNEQFF. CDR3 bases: TGTGCCAGCAGCCGTTTGAGTTACAATGAGCAGTTCTTC.

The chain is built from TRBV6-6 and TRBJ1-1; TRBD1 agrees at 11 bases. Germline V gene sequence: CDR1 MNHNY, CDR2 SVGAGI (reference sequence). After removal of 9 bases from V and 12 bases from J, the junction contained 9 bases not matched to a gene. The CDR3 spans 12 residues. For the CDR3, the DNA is TGTGCCAGTGGATGGACAGGGGGCTTTCCTTTCTTT. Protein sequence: CASGWTGGFPFF.

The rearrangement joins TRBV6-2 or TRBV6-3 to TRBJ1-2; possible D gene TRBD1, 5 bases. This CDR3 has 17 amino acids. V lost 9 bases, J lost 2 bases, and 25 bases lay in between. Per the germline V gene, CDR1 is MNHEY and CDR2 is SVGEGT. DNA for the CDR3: TGTGCCAGTAGCCCTCGATCGGAGGGGCGTGGGAACTATGGCTACACCTTC. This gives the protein CASSPRSEGRGNYGYTF.

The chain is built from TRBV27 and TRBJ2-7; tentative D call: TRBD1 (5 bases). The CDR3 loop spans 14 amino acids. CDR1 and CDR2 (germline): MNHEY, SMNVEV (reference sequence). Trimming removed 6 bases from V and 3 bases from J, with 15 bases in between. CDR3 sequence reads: CASSRNPGIYEQYV. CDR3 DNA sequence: TGTGCCAGCAGCAGAAACCCAGGGATCTACGAGCAGTACGTC.

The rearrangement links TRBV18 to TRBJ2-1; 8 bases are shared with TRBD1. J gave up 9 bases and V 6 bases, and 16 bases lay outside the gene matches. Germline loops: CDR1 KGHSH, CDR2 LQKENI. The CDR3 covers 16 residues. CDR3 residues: CASSRLSGTGSFEQFF. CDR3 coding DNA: TGTGCCAGCTCGCGCCTATCCGGGACAGGTAGTTTTGAGCAGTTCTTC.

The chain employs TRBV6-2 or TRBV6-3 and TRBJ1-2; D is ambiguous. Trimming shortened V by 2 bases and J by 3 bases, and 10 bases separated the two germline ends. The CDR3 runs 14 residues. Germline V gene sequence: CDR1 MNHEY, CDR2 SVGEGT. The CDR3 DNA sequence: TGTGCCAGCAGTTACGGTAGCCTCTACTATGGCTACACCTTC. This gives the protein CASSYGSLYYGYTF.

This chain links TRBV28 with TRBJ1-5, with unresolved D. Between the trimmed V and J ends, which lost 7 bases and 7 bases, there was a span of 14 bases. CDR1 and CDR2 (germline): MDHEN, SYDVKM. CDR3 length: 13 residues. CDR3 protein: CASKSGLGQPQHF. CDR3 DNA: TGTGCCAGCAAGTCAGGACTCGGGCAGCCCCAGCATTTT.

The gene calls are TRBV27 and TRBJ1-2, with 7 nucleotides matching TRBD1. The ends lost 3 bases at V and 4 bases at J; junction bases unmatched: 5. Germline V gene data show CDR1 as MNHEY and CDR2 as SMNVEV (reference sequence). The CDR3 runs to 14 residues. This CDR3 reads CASSFGDRSYGYTF. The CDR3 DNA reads TGTGCCAGCAGTTTCGGGGACAGAAGCTATGGCTACACCTTC.

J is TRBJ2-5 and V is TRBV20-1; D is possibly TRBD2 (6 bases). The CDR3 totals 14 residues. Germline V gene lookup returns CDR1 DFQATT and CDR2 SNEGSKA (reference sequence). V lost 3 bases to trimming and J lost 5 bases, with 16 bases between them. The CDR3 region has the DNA TGCAGTGCTAGTTTACCGACGGAGGGGGAGACCCAGTACTTC. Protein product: CSASLPTEGETQYF.

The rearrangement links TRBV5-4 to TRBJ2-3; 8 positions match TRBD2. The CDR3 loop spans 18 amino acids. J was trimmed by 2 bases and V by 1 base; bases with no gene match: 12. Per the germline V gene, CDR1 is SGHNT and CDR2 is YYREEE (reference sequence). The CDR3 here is CASSLIVKAGANTDTQYF. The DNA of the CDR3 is TGTGCCAGCAGCTTGATAGTAAAAGCGGGGGCAAACACAGATACGCAGTATTTT.

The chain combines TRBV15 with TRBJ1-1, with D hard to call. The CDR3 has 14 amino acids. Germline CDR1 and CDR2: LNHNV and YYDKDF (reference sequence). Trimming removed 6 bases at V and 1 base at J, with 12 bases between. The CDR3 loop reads CATRSRQTNTEAFF. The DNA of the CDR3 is TGTGCCACCAGGAGCAGGCAGACGAACACTGAAGCTTTCTTT. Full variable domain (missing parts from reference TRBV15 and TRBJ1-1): DAMVIQNPRYQVTQFGKPVTLSCSQTLNHNVMYWYQQKSSQAPKLLFHYYDKDFNNEADTPDNFQSRRPNTSFCFLDIRSPGLGDTAMYLCATRSRQTNTEAFFGQGTRLTVV.